This T cell receptor (beta chain) was retrieved from a study of blood T cell repertoires in COVID-19. Study summary: Acute and convalescent COVID-19 specimens originated in the United States, Italy and Spain. PBMCs, B-cell-depleted T cells, or T cells provided the cDNA or gDNA that made up the material.

Using immunoSEQ multiplex PCR, the repertoire was profiled, and TCRdb retains in-frame clones only, with some absent. The table shows about 120,000 clones, with around 88% occurring only once. The sample consisted of peripheral blood. The TCR originated in a man aged 45-65 years with acute or convalescent COVID-19.

CDR3 DNA sequence: TGTGCCAGCAGCCCTAACGGCGGCTATGGCTACACCTTC. The encoded protein is CASSPNGGYGYTF. This chain connects TRBV3-1 (or the pseudogene TRBV3-2) to TRBJ1-2; D remains unclear. The CDR3 length is 13 residues. The germline V gene has CDR1 LGHDT and CDR2 YNNKEL (reference sequence). Trimming took 4 bases from V and 4 from J, leaving 10 bases between them.